This T cell receptor beta chain was recovered during a study of T cell responses to AZD1222 COVID-19 vaccine. Broader study findings: Baseline testing showed seropositivity in only 6 or 7 AZD1222 recipients.

TCRdb's copy holds only in-frame clones and misses some; the assay was immunoSEQ multiplex PCR. The table includes approximately 150,000 clones, 80% to 90% detected once. The CDR3 is made up of 15 amino acids. Turning to this clone: Its target is not known.

The chain links TRBV21-1 to TRBJ2-7; the tabulated D call, TRBD2, remains unverified against the DNA. TRBV21-1 is tagged as a pseudogene. This sequence originates from an adult who received the MenACWY meningococcal vaccine as a control. Sequenced material: peripheral blood, taken 28 days after the second dose of the MenACWY control vaccine. CDR3 sequence reads: CASSKAAGATYEQYF. The CDR3 DNA sequence: TGTGCCAGCAGCAAAGCTGCGGGAGCTACCTACGAGCAGTACTTC.